This T cell receptor beta chain came from a study of early T cells in non-severe SARS-CoV-2 infection (dated by TCRdb to 2020 to 2022). Turning to the overall study: Because TCR sequencing was done on bulk RNA from unsorted whole blood, the alpha and beta chains could not be paired.

What the study reported, not specific to this receptor: VDJdb matching was skewed toward anti-spike CD8 responses and likely underestimated virus-specific expansions, missing private and CD4 specificities.

Here V drops 5 bases and J drops 2 bases, and the junction holds 8 bases not matched to any gene. Looking up the germline V gene yields CDR1 SGHAT and CDR2 FQNNGV. The CDR3, from cysteine to phenylalanine, totals 15 residues. CDR3 DNA is the only sequence kept; it has 45 bases, read in frame from the first base. Library generation was performed with 5' RACE. TCRdb records NextSeq 500 as the sequencer. To correct for sequencing error and PCR bias, the TCR library protocol tagged individual cDNA molecules with unique molecular identifiers. TCR alpha and beta chains were both sequenced, and the abundances of alpha and beta sequences in each sample were closely correlated with each other. Per the original workflow: V gene, J gene and CDR3 annotation of TCR sequences was performed with Decombinator V4. TCRs were defined as expanded if a significant change between any two time points was detected under a Poisson model with p below 0.0001. Abundances of TCRs were expressed as counts per million after normalisation to the total number of TCRs sequenced in each sample. TRAV1-2 paired with TRAJ12, TRAJ20 or TRAJ33 defined MAIT TCRs, while TRAV10 paired with TRAJ18 defined iNKT TCRs. A search of VDJdb, accessed on 1 November 2021, was run for TCRs annotated to CMV, EBV and SARS-CoV-2, with TCRs annotated for multiple antigens excluded. TCRdb reprocessing: public reads trimmed at Q25 with fastp, clones called with MiXCR, in-frame beta chains kept. CDR3 protein duplicates are merged, each entry listing the most common genes and DNA. None of the V and J calls come from the authors' own analysis; TCRdb made them. The sample table holds about 50,000 distinct CDR3 sequences, of which approximately 9.9% were seen once. The ten most abundant clones make up over 10% of the sample.

A case-control design nested within a healthcare worker cohort in London, UK, was used, with weekly nasopharyngeal swab PCR tests and blood sampling performed. Healthcare workers were enrolled in the week of the UK lockdown, from 23 to 31 March 2020, and were followed every week for up to roughly 15 weeks. Note on this clonotype: Its recognized antigen is unknown. Per-nucleotide qualities are absent, and no much larger clonotype sits a single base away.

The receptor comes from an adult who was a healthcare worker with PCR-confirmed SARS-CoV-2 infection or an uninfected control (not recorded which). The chain uses TRBV11-2 and TRBJ2-7, and 8 junctional nucleotides match TRBD2. Sequenced material: whole blood. The CDR3 here reads CASSPSGSRTYEQYF. The DNA sequence is TGTGCCAGCAGCCCAAGCGGGAGCAGAACCTACGAGCAGTACTTC. Where the CDR3 stops, the reference TRBV11-2 and TRBJ2-7 genes take over; the full variable domain is EAGVAQSPRYKIIEKRQSVAFWCNPISGHATLYWYQQILGQGPKLLIQFQNNGVVDDSQLPKDRFSAERLKGVDSTLKIQPAKLEDSAVYLCASSPSGSRTYEQYFGPGTRLTVT.